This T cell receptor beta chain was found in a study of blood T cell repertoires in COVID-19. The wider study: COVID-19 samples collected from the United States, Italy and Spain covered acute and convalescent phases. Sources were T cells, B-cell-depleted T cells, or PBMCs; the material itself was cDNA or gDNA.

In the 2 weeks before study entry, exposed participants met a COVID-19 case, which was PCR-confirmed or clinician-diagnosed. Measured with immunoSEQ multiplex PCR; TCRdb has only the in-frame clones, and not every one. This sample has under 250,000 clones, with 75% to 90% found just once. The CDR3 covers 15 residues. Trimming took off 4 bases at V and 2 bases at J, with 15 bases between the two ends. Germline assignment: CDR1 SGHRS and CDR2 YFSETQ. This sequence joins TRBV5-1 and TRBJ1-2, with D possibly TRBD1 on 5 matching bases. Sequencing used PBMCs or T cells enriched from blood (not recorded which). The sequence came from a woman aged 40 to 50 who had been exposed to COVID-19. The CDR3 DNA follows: TGCGCCAGCAGCGCCACAGGAGCGGGAAACTATGGCTACACCTTC. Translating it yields CASSATGAGNYGYTF.